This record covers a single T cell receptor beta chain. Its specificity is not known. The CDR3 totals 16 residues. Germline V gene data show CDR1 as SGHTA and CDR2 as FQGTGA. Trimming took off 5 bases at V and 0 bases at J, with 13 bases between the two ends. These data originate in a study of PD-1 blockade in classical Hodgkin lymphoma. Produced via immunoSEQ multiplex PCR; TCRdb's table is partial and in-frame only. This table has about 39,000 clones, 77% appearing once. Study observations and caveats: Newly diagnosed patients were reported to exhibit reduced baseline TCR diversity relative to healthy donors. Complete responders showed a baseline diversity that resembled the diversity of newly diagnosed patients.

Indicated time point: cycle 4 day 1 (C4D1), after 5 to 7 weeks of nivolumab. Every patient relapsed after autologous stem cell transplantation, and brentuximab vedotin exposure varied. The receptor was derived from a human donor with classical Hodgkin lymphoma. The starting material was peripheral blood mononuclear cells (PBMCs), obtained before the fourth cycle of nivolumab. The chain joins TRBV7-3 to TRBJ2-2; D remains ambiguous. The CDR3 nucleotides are TGTGCCAGCAGCCCCCGCGGCGGCGCGAACACCGGGGAGCTGTTTTTT. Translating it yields CASSPRGGANTGELFF.